Shown below are 7 T cell receptor beta chains from a single sample sequenced in a study of long-term antiretroviral therapy in people with HIV. The libraries were made with immunoSEQ v3.0 at survey level. Sequencing used immunoSEQ multiplex PCR; TCRdb keeps in-frame clones, though not all of them. The data contain fewer than 10,000 clones, around 75% of them singletons. Sequenced here: unsorted PBMCs, sampled 1.8 years before starting antiretroviral therapy. The source of these receptors is a middle-aged man with HIV.

The chain carries TRBV7-9 and TRBJ1-1; no reliable D call. The CDR3 has 13 amino acids. Germline CDR1 is SEHNR and CDR2 is FQNEAQ (reference sequence). The ends were cut back, 3 bases at V and 6 bases at J, with 11 bases in the middle. The CDR3 DNA follows: TGTGCCAGCAGCTTTTCTATGTACCCTGAAGCTTTCTTT. It specifies CASSFSMYPEAFF.

V usage is TRBV19 and J usage is TRBJ1-2; D gene ambiguous. Trimming removed 5 bases from V and 6 bases from J, with 19 bases in between. Germline V gene sequence: CDR1 LNHDA, CDR2 SQIVND (reference sequence). This CDR3 has 15 amino acids. CDR3 sequence (DNA): TGTGCCAGTAGTTCGGGTCCCCGCGGTTTACATGGCTACACCTTC. Amino acids: CASSSGPRGLHGYTF.

CDR3 residues: CASNTAGGTGYTF. In nucleotides, the CDR3 is TGTGCCAGCAACACCGCAGGGGGCACGGGCTACACCTTC. The genes are TRBV28 and TRBJ1-2; 8 nucleotides line up with TRBD1. The CDR3 runs to 13 residues. V was clipped by 7 bases and J by 8 bases; unmatched bases: 9. Germline V gene lookup returns CDR1 MDHEN and CDR2 SYDVKM.

The genes are TRBV11-2 and TRBJ2-7; 8 nucleotides line up with TRBD1. The CDR3 is made up of 15 amino acids. Germline-derived CDR1 and CDR2 are SGHAT and FQNNGV. Trimming at V came to 3 bases and at J to 2 bases, leaving 6 bases not matched to a gene. The CDR3 region has the DNA TGTGCCAGCAGCTTTACAGGGGGACCTCCCTACGAGCAGTACTTC. Translated: CASSFTGGPPYEQYF.

The table lists this clone with a few counts. V usage is TRBV10-1 and J usage is TRBJ2-7; perhaps TRBD1 as D (5 bases). V was pared by 8 bases and J by 3 bases, with 8 bases between. This CDR3 is built from 11 residues. Germline loops: CDR1 WNHNN, CDR2 SYGVQD (reference sequence). The CDR3 here is CASGDSYEQYF. CDR3 coding DNA: TGCGCCAGCGGAGACAGCTACGAGCAGTACTTC.

The V and J genes are TRBV5-1 and TRBJ1-2; 8 nucleotides line up with TRBD1. Per the germline V gene, CDR1 is SGHRS and CDR2 is YFSETQ. The J segment lost 8 bases and the V segment lost 4 bases, leaving 4 bases of the junction unmatched. There are 12 residues in the CDR3. The chain's CDR3 is CASSGTGGGYTF. Here the CDR3 DNA reads TGCGCCAGCAGCGGTACAGGGGGAGGCTACACCTTC.

This rearrangement joins TRBV14 to TRBJ1-2, with D tentatively TRBD1 (5 bases). V lost 4 bases and J lost 3, with 9 bases in between. Germline values: CDR1 SGHDN, CDR2 FVKESK. The CDR3 is made up of 13 amino acids. The CDR3 region has the DNA TGTGCCAGCAGCCCGGGACCCTACTATGGCTACACCTTC. Its protein product is CASSPGPYYGYTF.